The 32 T cell receptor beta chains below come from one sample, sequenced in a study of T cells in Graves' hyperthyroidism and ophthalmopathy. The CDR3 regions of TCR beta were amplified from RNA transcripts. Primed by the HTBI set, a first-round RT-PCR was run on the TCR CDR3. TCRdb reprocessed the multiplex PCR reads with MiXCR, giving one entry per CDR3 protein. Of nearly 600,000 distinct CDR3 sequences in the sample, 14% were seen once. Specimen: blood. These receptors were taken from a woman aged 18-29 years with Graves' ophthalmopathy.

The J gene is TRBJ1-4, the V gene TRBV6-2 or TRBV6-3; maybe TRBD1 (5 bases). V lost 8 bases, J lost 7 bases, and 11 bases lay in between. The CDR3 has 12 residues. The germline CDR1 and CDR2 sequences are MNHEY and SVGEGT. The CDR3: CASGRQIEKLFF. The CDR3 nucleotides are TGTGCCAGCGGGAGACAGATTGAAAAACTGTTTTTT.

This clonotype has more than one count but fewer than ten. The chain has TRBV27 and TRBJ2-2, with D possibly TRBD1 on 6 matching bases. Per the germline V gene, CDR1 is MNHEY and CDR2 is SMNVEV (reference sequence). V was cut by 4 bases and J by 2 bases, with 14 bases left in between. This CDR3 has 16 amino acids. The CDR3 here is CASSSIDRTNTGELFF. The CDR3, as DNA: TGTGCCAGCAGTTCCATAGACAGGACTAACACCGGGGAGCTGTTTTTT.

The chain has TRBV10-3 and TRBJ1-2; D ambiguous. CDR1 is ENHRY and CDR2 is SYGVKD in the germline V gene. With 3 bases removed from V and 8 bases from J, the gap between germline ends came to 10 bases. This CDR3 comprises 12 residues. Here the CDR3 DNA reads TGTGCCATCAGTGAAGGGATGGGAGGCTACACCTTC. It yields the protein CAISEGMGGYTF.

The chain couples TRBV28 to TRBJ1-1; maybe TRBD1 (5 bases). The germline V gene encodes CDR1 MDHEN and CDR2 SYDVKM. The CDR3 has 19 residues. With 2 bases removed from V and 5 bases from J, the gap between germline ends came to 27 bases. CDR3 protein: CASSLHGGMGWLLGTEAFF. The CDR3 DNA reads as TGTGCCAGCAGTTTACATGGGGGAATGGGTTGGCTTCTGGGAACTGAAGCTTTCTTT.

The chain joins TRBV7-3 to TRBJ2-7, with D maybe TRBD1 (5 bases). This CDR3 comprises 17 residues. Trimming removed 8 bases from V and 0 bases from J, with 23 bases in between. CDR1 is SGHTA, CDR2 FQGTGA, per germline. In DNA, the CDR3 is TGTGCCAGCTCACCACCCGAAACAAGGGGAAGCTCCTACGAGCAGTACTTC. Translating it yields CASSPPETRGSSYEQYF.

This clonotype has at least ten counts. The chain joins TRBV2 to TRBJ2-5; TRBD2 aligns across 7 bases. The V segment lost 2 bases and the J segment 2 bases; nucleotides outside the gene matches: 8. Germline lookup yields CDR1 SNHLY and CDR2 FYNNEI. The CDR3 sequence is 16 residues long. The chain's CDR3 is CASSELGLVPQETQYF. CDR3 bases: TGTGCCAGCAGTGAATTAGGACTAGTCCCGCAAGAGACCCAGTACTTC.

This clonotype was observed many times. The V and J genes are TRBV28 and TRBJ1-1; possibly TRBD1 for D (6 bases). The CDR3 has 15 amino acids. The ends were cut back, 1 base at V and 0 bases at J, with 9 bases in the middle. Germline-derived CDR1 and CDR2 are MDHEN and SYDVKM. The CDR3 nucleotides read TGTGCCAGCAGTTTATTGGCAGGGGTGAACACTGAAGCTTTCTTT. Protein: CASSLLAGVNTEAFF.

Regarding this clonotype: This is likely a read error, given that the CDR3 carries no conserved phenylalanine or tryptophan at its end. The chain links TRBV20-1 to TRBJ2-3, with TRBD2 identical over 7 bases. V was pared by 1 base and J by 4 bases, with 5 bases of the junction left unmatched. CDR1 and CDR2 from the germline V gene are DFQATT and SNEGSKA (reference sequence). The CDR3 runs to 14 residues. The CDR3 bases are TGCAGTGCTAGAGGGGGGGAGGGAGCAGATACGCAGTATCTT. This gives the protein CSARGGEGADTQYL.

This clonotype was seen repeatedly, ten times or more. The chain employs TRBV2 and TRBJ2-1, with 10 bases lining up with TRBD2. The CDR3 has 14 residues. Germline V lookup: CDR1 SNHLY, CDR2 FYNNEI. Trimming removed 8 bases from V and 6 bases from J; junction bases left unmatched: 7. The CDR3 region is CASLGTSASNEQFF. CDR3 nucleotides: TGTGCCAGCCTCGGGACTAGCGCAAGCAATGAGCAGTTCTTC.

This chain joins TRBV28 and TRBJ2-1; D unclear. CDR3 length: 12 amino acids. Germline V lookup: CDR1 MDHEN, CDR2 SYDVKM. Trimming took 10 bases from V and 3 from J, leaving 10 bases between them. DNA for the CDR3: TGTGCCATCAAAAGGAGCTACAATGAGCAGTTCTTC. Protein product: CAIKRSYNEQFF.

This clonotype has a count of ten or more. The chain is built from TRBV7-2 and TRBJ2-1; 7 bases match TRBD2. The junction had 5 bases not matched to a gene; V was cut back by 0 bases and J by 0 bases. The CDR3 is 17 residues long. Germline assignment: CDR1 SGHTA and CDR2 FQGNSA. The DNA for the CDR3 is TGTGCCAGCAGCTTAGCTAGCGGGTGGAGCTCCTACAATGAGCAGTTCTTC. Its translation is CASSLASGWSSYNEQFF.

For the CDR3, the DNA is TGCAGCGTCCGGACTAGGCAATCCTACGAGCAGTACTTC. It yields the protein CSVRTRQSYEQYF. The V call is TRBV29-1, the J call TRBJ2-7; 7 positions agree with TRBD2. This CDR3 has 13 amino acids. Trimming took 6 bases from V and 1 from J; bases not matched to a gene: 6. Germline CDR1 reads SQVTM; CDR2 reads ANQGSEA.

This clonotype was counted only a few times. J is TRBJ1-2 and V is TRBV6-5; no definite D call. With 0 bases removed from V and 4 bases from J, the gap between germline ends came to 9 bases. This CDR3 comprises 14 residues. The germline V gene has CDR1 MNHEY and CDR2 SVGAGI. The CDR3 coding sequence is TGTGCCAGCAGTTACTCGAAGGACCTCTATGGCTACACCTTC. Residues: CASSYSKDLYGYTF.

This clonotype turned up a few times. This may come from a read error, since a much larger clone is one base off. The genes are TRBV27 and TRBJ1-2; no clear D gene. This CDR3 contains 14 residues. Germline CDR1 MNHEY, CDR2 SMNVEV (reference sequence). The CDR3 nucleotides read TGTGCCAGCAGTCCCCGACTGGGGTTCTATGGCAACACCTTC. Amino acid sequence: CASSPRLGFYGNTF.

This clonotype has a count of ten or more. The J gene is TRBJ2-1, the V gene TRBV6-1; 16 bases map to TRBD2. Germline V lookup: CDR1 MNHNS, CDR2 SASEGT. The CDR3 contains 17 residues. V trimming: 6 bases; J trimming: 8 bases; junction bases outside the gene matches: 10. CDR3 bases: TGTGCCAGCAGACCCGGGACTAGCGGGAGGGCAAGCGATGAGCAGTTCTTC. Translated, it gives CASRPGTSGRASDEQFF.

This clonotype turned up a few times. V usage is TRBV7-9 and J usage is TRBJ2-2, with 11 bases identical to TRBD2. The CDR3 runs 16 residues. V trimming: 5 bases; J trimming: 7 bases; junction bases outside the gene matches: 9. From germline, CDR1 is SEHNR and CDR2 FQNEAQ (reference sequence). The CDR3 DNA reads as TGTGCCAGCAGCGTACTACTAGCGGGAGCCGTCGGGGAGCTGTTTTTT. Encoded protein: CASSVLLAGAVGELFF.

In this sample, this clonotype turned up many times. J is TRBJ1-5 and V is TRBV28; no firm D call. This CDR3 is 15 amino acids long. Trimming pared 6 bases from V and 5 bases from J, leaving 17 bases between. The germline V gene encodes CDR1 MDHEN and CDR2 SYDVKM. In DNA, the CDR3 is TGTGCCAGCAGGCCTGACCACCGGGGAGATCAGCCCCAGCATTTT. It encodes CASRPDHRGDQPQHF.

This clonotype was seen a few times. The genes are TRBV7-3 and TRBJ2-1; the match to TRBD2 covers 9 bases. In germline, CDR1 is SGHTA, CDR2 FQGTGA. Trimming at V came to 2 bases and at J to 8 bases, leaving 10 bases not matched to a gene. The CDR3 spans 16 residues. The CDR3 coding sequence is TGTGCCAGCAGCTTATACGCGGGAGGGCCGAGGTATGAGCAGTTCTTC. Protein: CASSLYAGGPRYEQFF. The full variable domain, rest sourced from reference TRBV7-3 and TRBJ2-1, is GAGVSQTPSNKVTEKGKYVELRCDPISGHTALYWYRQSLGQGPEFLIYFQGTGAADDSGLPNDRFFAVRPEGSVSTLKIQRTERGDSAVYLCASSLYAGGPRYEQFFGPGTRLTVL.

In its sample, this clonotype was seen a few times. The V gene is TRBV6-1, the J gene TRBJ2-3; 10 nucleotides agree with TRBD2. CDR3 length: 17 amino acids. J gave up 3 bases and V 11 bases, and 17 bases lay outside the gene matches. Germline CDR1 reads MNHNS; CDR2 reads SASEGT. Here the CDR3 DNA reads TGTGCCTCTCAGGGGCAGCTCGGGACTAGCGCGACAGATACGCAGTATTTT. It translates to CASQGQLGTSATDTQYF.

The table lists this clonotype with many counts. The V and J genes are TRBV28 and TRBJ1-5; 7 bases fit TRBD1. The CDR3 contains 13 residues. The germline gives CDR1 MDHEN, CDR2 SYDVKM. Trimming at V came to 8 bases and at J to 2 bases, leaving 3 bases not matched to a gene. The CDR3 DNA sequence: TGTGCCAGCCTCGGACAGGGCAATCAGCCCCAGCATTTT. It codes for CASLGQGNQPQHF.

This chain joins TRBV28 and TRBJ2-7, with TRBD1 matching over 11 bases. This CDR3 is built from 14 residues. The germline V gene encodes CDR1 MDHEN and CDR2 SYDVKM. V lost 6 bases to trimming and J lost 2 bases; unmatched junction nucleotides: 3. The DNA of the CDR3 is TGTGCCAGCAGGTGGACAGGGGGCGCCTACGAGCAGTACTTC. Amino acids: CASRWTGGAYEQYF.

The V call is TRBV27, the J call TRBJ1-1; D remains ambiguous. There are 11 residues in the CDR3. V lost 9 bases and J lost 6, with 11 bases in between. Germline lookup yields CDR1 MNHEY and CDR2 SMNVEV (reference sequence). Here the CDR3 reads CARAKGAEAFF. CDR3 sequence (DNA): TGTGCCAGAGCCAAAGGCGCTGAAGCTTTCTTT.

This clonotype was found many times. V is TRBV27 and J is TRBJ2-7; 12 bases are shared with TRBD2. Germline CDR1 MNHEY, CDR2 SMNVEV (reference sequence). Unmatched junction bases numbered 4, after V lost 5 bases and J lost 2 bases. The CDR3 spans 15 residues. The DNA for the CDR3 is TGTGCCAGCAGTCCGAGACTAGCGGGAGCCTACGAGCAGTACTTC. Its protein is CASSPRLAGAYEQYF.

This clonotype was seen many times. The chain uses TRBV2 and TRBJ2-2; D possibly corresponds to TRBD1 (5 bases). The germline V gene encodes CDR1 SNHLY and CDR2 FYNNEI. The ends were cut back, 3 bases at V and 5 bases at J, with 7 bases in the middle. This CDR3 contains 13 residues. CDR3 in amino acids: CASSEAGTGELFF. In DNA, the CDR3 is TGTGCCAGCAGTGAGGCAGGGACCGGGGAGCTGTTTTTT.

This clonotype occurred a few times. V usage is TRBV7-2 and J usage is TRBJ2-2; D might be TRBD2 (5 bases). The CDR3 extends over 13 amino acids. The germline V and J ends were trimmed by 5 bases and 6 bases, with 10 bases remaining between them. Germline CDR1 is SGHTA and CDR2 is FQGNSA. CDR3 bases: TGTGCCAGCAGCGAGAGGGTCGCCGGGGAGCTGTTTTTT. It is translated as CASSERVAGELFF.

For this clonotype: Being one base from a much bigger clone, this may be a read error. V gene TRBV18 combines with J gene TRBJ1-2, with a weak D call TRBD1 (6 bases). The germline V gene has CDR1 KGHSH and CDR2 LQKENI. The CDR3 sequence is 15 residues long. CDR3 sequence: CASPPPQQGLYGYTF. The CDR3 nucleotides read TGTGCCAGCCCACCACCGCAACAGGGTCTCTATGGCTACACCTTC.

This clonotype was detected ten times or more. The rearrangement uses TRBV18 and TRBJ1-5; D call uncertain. This CDR3 spans 16 amino acids. The V and J ends lost 1 base and 1 base respectively, with 11 bases between them. Germline V gives CDR1 KGHSH, CDR2 LQKENI. CDR3 nucleotides: TGTGCCAGCTCACCACGAGAAGTGAAGAGCAATCAGCCCCAGCATTTT. Translation gives CASSPREVKSNQPQHF.

This clonotype occurred many times. The V call is TRBV30, the J call TRBJ1-1; the D is unclear. Germline lookup yields CDR1 GTSNPN and CDR2 SVGIG (reference sequence). The CDR3 sequence is 10 residues long. V was clipped by 0 bases and J by 7 bases, with 3 bases between them. CDR3 sequence reads: CAWSVIEAFF. The CDR3 region has the DNA TGTGCCTGGAGTGTCATTGAAGCTTTCTTT.

This sequence joins TRBV16 and TRBJ1-2; a possible D gene is TRBD1 (5 bases). This CDR3 region has 13 residues. Germline CDR1 is KGHSY and CDR2 is FQNENV. Trimming took off 4 bases at V and 6 bases at J, with 12 bases between the two ends. In DNA, the CDR3 is TGTGCCAGCAGCCTAGCGGTGGGGGATGGCTACACCTTC. It yields the protein CASSLAVGDGYTF.

The chain employs TRBV7-2 and TRBJ2-3; 13 positions agree with TRBD2. V was clipped by 5 bases and J by 0 bases; unmatched bases: 8. There are 18 residues in the CDR3. Germline CDR1 is SGHTA and CDR2 is FQGNSA. This chain's CDR3 is CASSLGLAGVPSTDTQYF. The CDR3 DNA reads TGTGCCAGCAGCCTCGGACTAGCGGGAGTTCCTAGCACAGATACGCAGTATTTT.

This clonotype was counted at least ten times. This chain links TRBV2 with TRBJ2-7; TRBD1 agrees at 9 bases. Germline lookup yields CDR1 SNHLY and CDR2 FYNNEI. V shed 5 bases, J shed 2 bases, and the junction held 4 bases outside the gene matches. There are 14 residues in the CDR3. The DNA of the CDR3 is TGTGCCAGCAGTATACAGGGGGCCACCTACGAGCAGTACTTC. It specifies CASSIQGATYEQYF.

This clonotype was found a few times. The J gene is TRBJ1-2, the V gene TRBV20-1; 11 bases line up with TRBD1. The CDR3 length is 16 residues. In germline, CDR1 is DFQATT, CDR2 SNEGSKA (reference sequence). J lost 5 bases, V lost 6 bases, and 14 bases had no gene match. The CDR3 sequence is CSATQGSGQGAYGYTF. CDR3 DNA: TGCAGTGCAACTCAGGGGTCTGGACAGGGGGCATATGGCTACACCTTC.